The next 17 T cell receptor beta chains were all read from a single sample in a study of blood T cell repertoires in COVID-19. TCRdb's copy holds only in-frame clones and misses some; the assay was immunoSEQ multiplex PCR. This repertoire shows 54,000 or so clones, about 85% found once; its top ten account for 3.5%. Sequencing was carried out using peripheral blood. All receptors come from a woman of 80 years or more with acute or convalescent COVID-19.

The chain has TRBV11-3 and TRBJ2-1; the match to TRBD2 covers 14 bases. Trimming cost V 4 bases and J 6 bases; bases outside gene matches: 8. Looked up from germline, CDR1 is SGHNT and CDR2 is YENEEA. CDR3 size: 17 residues. CDR3 in amino acids: CASSSPTSGGASNEQFF. In nucleotides, the CDR3 is TGTGCCAGCAGCTCCCCGACTAGCGGGGGGGCAAGCAATGAGCAGTTCTTC.

This chain links TRBV18 with TRBJ2-7; 9 positions agree with TRBD1. The V gene's germline CDR1 is KGHSH and CDR2 LQKENI. The CDR3 loop spans 14 amino acids. V lost 6 bases, J lost 1 base, and 4 bases stayed unmatched. CDR3: CASSLGQGSYEQYF. The CDR3 region has the DNA TGTGCCAGCTCCCTCGGACAGGGGTCCTACGAGCAGTACTTC.

V is TRBV2 and J is TRBJ1-4, with 9 bases aligning to TRBD1. CDR1 and CDR2 (germline): SNHLY, FYNNEI. This CDR3 contains 14 residues. V lost 5 bases, J lost 13 bases, and 11 bases stayed unmatched. CDR3 amino acids: CASSSYRDRVRLFF. The CDR3 DNA is TGTGCCAGCAGTTCCTACCGGGACAGGGTACGACTGTTTTTT.

This chain joins TRBV5-1 and TRBJ2-7; the match to TRBD1 covers 12 bases. The CDR3 runs to 15 residues. J was trimmed by 6 bases and V by 4 bases; bases with no gene match: 8. The germline V gene encodes CDR1 SGHRS and CDR2 YFSETQ. CDR3: CASSQGTGGYGEQYF. DNA of the CDR3: TGCGCCAGCAGCCAAGGGACAGGGGGCTACGGCGAGCAGTACTTC.

The rearrangement uses TRBV7-3 and TRBJ2-3, with 7 positions matching TRBD2. V shed 5 bases and J 4 bases; nucleotides not matched to a gene: 6. CDR1 SGHTA and CDR2 FQGTGA come from the germline V gene. CDR3 length: 14 residues. In DNA form, the CDR3 reads TGTGCCAGCAGCCTCGGCGCGGGAGCAGATACGCAGTATTTT. Residues: CASSLGAGADTQYF. Based on the CDR3 plus reference TRBV7-3 and TRBJ2-3, the full variable domain is GAGVSQTPSNKVTEKGKYVELRCDPISGHTALYWYRQSLGQGPEFLIYFQGTGAADDSGLPNDRFFAVRPEGSVSTLKIQRTERGDSAVYLCASSLGAGADTQYFGPGTRLTVL.

In its sample, this clone was seen a few times. V usage is TRBV7-8 and J usage is TRBJ1-5, with D tentatively TRBD1 (5 bases). CDR1 is SGHVS, CDR2 FQNEAQ, per germline. The CDR3 loop spans 16 amino acids. Trimming took 5 bases from V and 4 from J, leaving 18 bases between them. The CDR3 spells CASSRGWQGSNQPQHF. The CDR3 nucleotides read TGTGCCAGCAGCCGAGGGTGGCAGGGAAGTAATCAGCCCCAGCATTTT.

With regard to this clone: A read error may account for a junction end that differs from germline. The rearrangement joins TRBV29-1 to TRBJ1-1; a weak D match, TRBD1 (5 bases). Germline V gene lookup returns CDR1 SQVTM and CDR2 ANQGSEA. This CDR3 has 16 residues. This CDR3 is CSVEGAVGEPWTEAFF. For the CDR3, the DNA is TGCAGCGTCGAAGGCGCGGTAGGGGAACCCTGGACTGAAGCTTTCTTT.

The chain uses TRBV6-5 and TRBJ1-1; 7 bases line up with TRBD1. Looked up from germline, CDR1 is MNHEY and CDR2 is SVGAGI. V trimming: 7 bases; J trimming: 0 bases; junction bases outside the gene matches: 5. The CDR3 is made up of 14 amino acids. CDR3 residues: CASTNRGLNTEAFF. CDR3 DNA: TGTGCCAGCACGAACAGGGGATTGAACACTGAAGCTTTCTTT.

The chain links TRBV5-1 to TRBJ2-7, with D maybe TRBD1 (5 bases). This CDR3 contains 14 residues. Germline V CDR1 and CDR2: SGHRS, YFSETQ. V shed 2 bases and J shed 2 bases, with 11 bases lying between them. CDR3 sequence (DNA): TGCGCCAGCAGCTTTCTTCCCAGGGCCTACGAGCAGTACTTC. Its translation is CASSFLPRAYEQYF.

J is TRBJ2-3 and V is TRBV9, with 7 bases identical to TRBD1. Losses at the gene ends were 4 bases for V and 2 bases for J; bases not matched to a gene: 7. Germline values: CDR1 SGDLS, CDR2 YYNGEE. CDR3 length equals 15 residues. CDR3: CASSSNTGVTDTQYF. The DNA for the CDR3 is TGTGCCAGCAGCTCGAACACAGGGGTCACAGATACGCAGTATTTT.

The J gene is TRBJ1-4, the V gene TRBV11-2; 10 bases agree with TRBD1. Trimming took 5 bases from V and 8 from J; bases not matched to a gene: 11. The CDR3 length is 16 residues. The germline CDR1 and CDR2 sequences are SGHAT and FQNNGV. CDR3 in amino acids: CASSVLTGGKVEKLFF. In DNA form, the CDR3 reads TGTGCCAGCAGCGTACTGACAGGGGGCAAGGTCGAAAAACTGTTTTTT.

V gene TRBV28 combines with J gene TRBJ1-2, with D perhaps matching TRBD1 (6 bases). V dropped 4 bases and J dropped 4 bases, with 13 bases sitting between them. The CDR3 is 14 residues long. CDR1 and CDR2 (germline): MDHEN, SYDVKM. CDR3: CASSSGTSVYGYTF. CDR3 nucleotides: TGTGCCAGCAGTTCCGGGACATCTGTCTATGGCTACACCTTC.

The genes are TRBV6-6 and TRBJ1-4; 10 bases are shared with TRBD1. Germline V lookup: CDR1 MNHNY, CDR2 SVGAGI (reference sequence). This CDR3 has 14 amino acids. With V trimmed by 7 bases and J by 7 bases, 6 bases remained unmatched. The CDR3 DNA reads TGTGCCAGCACCTGGGGACAGGGGACTGAAAAACTGTTTTTT. Its protein is CASTWGQGTEKLFF.

The chain joins TRBV18 to TRBJ2-1, with TRBD2 as a possible D gene (5 bases). Trimming removed 4 bases from V and 8 bases from J, with 12 bases in between. CDR3 length: 13 amino acids. CDR1 is KGHSH and CDR2 is LQKENI in the germline V gene. The CDR3 DNA reads as TGTGCCAGCTCACAGCAGACCGGGGATGAGCAGTTCTTC. The encoded protein is CASSQQTGDEQFF.

This chain uses TRBV6-5 with TRBJ1-2; unclear D gene. CDR1 and CDR2 from the germline V gene are MNHEY and SVGAGI. V dropped 0 bases and J dropped 4 bases, with 9 bases sitting between them. The CDR3 totals 14 residues. The CDR3 protein is CASSYSGRSYGYTF. For the CDR3, the DNA is TGTGCCAGCAGTTACTCGGGCAGATCCTATGGCTACACCTTC.

The chain employs TRBV9 and TRBJ1-1, with TRBD1 as a possible D gene (6 bases). Trimming stripped 1 base from V and 3 bases from J, with 25 bases between. Germline V gene lookup returns CDR1 SGDLS and CDR2 YYNGEE. The CDR3 is made up of 19 amino acids. CDR3: CASSVRNRDKATMDTEAFF. The CDR3, as DNA: TGTGCCAGCAGCGTAAGAAACAGGGATAAGGCGACCATGGACACTGAAGCTTTCTTT.

The chain carries TRBV28 and TRBJ1-5; tentative D call: TRBD1 (5 bases). Trimming left V 6 bases short and J 0 bases short, with 15 bases between. The CDR3 covers 16 residues. The germline V gene has CDR1 MDHEN and CDR2 SYDVKM. CDR3 in DNA: TGTGCCAGCAGCGAACAGGAGCCGTATAGCAATCAGCCCCAGCATTTT. This translates into CASSEQEPYSNQPQHF.